A single sample is the source of the 31 T cell receptor beta chains below, sequenced in a study of human T cells and chemical hapten exposure. Stated time point: patch test 1, 2 weeks after DPC sensitization. This sample's treatment: therapeutic diphenylcyclopropenone sensitization with weekly scalp DPC. Via MiXCR, TCRdb re-called the RACE reads, giving one row per CDR3 protein. The table includes 55,000 to 85,000 distinct CDR3 sequences, more than 8% detected once. The sample in question was whole blood, obtained in connection with sensitization to the hapten diphenylcyclopropenone (DPC). These receptors were collected from a woman in her thirties or forties with alopecia areata. Some clones in this sample may be carry-over from other donors' samples.

This clonotype came up a few times. The V and J genes are TRBV7-2 and TRBJ1-2, with a weak D call TRBD1 (5 bases). Trimming removed 4 bases at V and 10 bases at J, with 16 bases between. The CDR3 extends over 13 amino acids. Germline V lookup: CDR1 SGHTA, CDR2 FQGNSA. This chain's CDR3 is CASSSRDAALYTF. In nucleotides, the CDR3 is TGTGCCAGCAGCTCCCGGGACGCCGCCCTCTACACCTTC.

This clonotype was observed many times. V is TRBV5-6 and J is TRBJ1-6; a weak D match, TRBD1 (5 bases). Per germline, CDR1 SGHDT and CDR2 YYEEEE. Trimming pared 4 bases from V and 6 bases from J, leaving 11 bases between. CDR3 length: 14 residues. The CDR3 loop is CASSLRDGNSPLHF. CDR3 DNA: TGTGCCAGCAGCCTTCGGGACGGTAATTCACCCCTCCACTTT.

The chain recombines TRBV7-2 with TRBJ2-2, with a weak D call TRBD1 (5 bases). The V gene lost 5 bases and the J gene lost 5 bases, with 12 bases spanning the gap. Germline values: CDR1 SGHTA, CDR2 FQGNSA. The CDR3 contains 14 residues. The DNA of the CDR3 is TGTGCCAGCAGCATTTCAGGGAATACCGGGGAGCTGTTTTTT. Amino acid sequence: CASSISGNTGELFF. The full variable domain, its missing parts supplied by reference TRBV7-2 and TRBJ2-2, is GAGVSQSPSNKVTEKGKDVELRCDPISGHTALYWYRQSLGQGLEFLIYFQGNSAPDKSGLPSDRFSAERTGGSVSTLTIQRTQQEDSAVYLCASSISGNTGELFFGEGSRLTVL.

To note about this clonotype: This may stem from a read error, because a much larger clone lies one nucleotide away. The chain has TRBV7-3 and TRBJ2-1; D is undetermined. Germline V CDR1 and CDR2: SGHTA, FQGTGA. The CDR3 contains 15 residues. The CDR3 sequence: CVSSATRSSYNEQFF. For the CDR3, the DNA is TGTGTCAGCAGCGCCACCCGTAGCTCCTACAATGAGCAGTTCTTC.

Ten or more counts support this clonotype. The chain uses TRBV4-1 and TRBJ1-4; D gene unclear. Germline lookup yields CDR1 MGHRA and CDR2 YSYEKL. Trimming took 5 bases from V and 4 from J, leaving 11 bases between them. CDR3 length: 14 amino acids. Here the CDR3 reads CASSSVEFNEKLFF. Written as DNA, the CDR3 is TGCGCCAGCAGCTCCGTGGAATTTAATGAAAAACTGTTTTTT.

This clonotype was recorded at least ten times. The V call is TRBV14, the J call TRBJ1-2; the D gene is possibly TRBD1 (6 bases). Trimming shortened V by 0 bases and J by 8 bases, and 13 bases separated the two germline ends. The V gene's germline CDR1 is SGHDN and CDR2 FVKESK. There are 14 residues in the CDR3. The CDR3 region has the DNA TGTGCCAGCAGCCAAGATCGCGGACAGTACGGCTACACCTTC. This encodes CASSQDRGQYGYTF. Together with reference TRBV14 and TRBJ1-2, the CDR3 gives the full variable domain: EAGVTQFPSHSVIEKGQTVTLRCDPISGHDNLYWYRRVMGKEIKFLLHFVKESKQDESGMPNNRFLAERTGGTYSTLKVQPAELEDSGVYFCASSQDRGQYGYTFGSGTRLTVV.

This clonotype has a handful of counts. V gene TRBV6-4 combines with J gene TRBJ2-2; tentative D call: TRBD1 (5 bases). This CDR3 has 14 residues. V gave up 4 bases and J gave up 2 bases, with 8 bases separating them. Germline values: CDR1 MRHNA, CDR2 SNTAGT. This CDR3 is CASSADSNTGELFF. The DNA of the CDR3 is TGTGCCAGCAGTGCTGACAGCAACACCGGGGAGCTGTTTTTT.

This clonotype was recorded at least ten times. The CDR3 loop reads CASSQGRGGANTEAFF. CDR3 DNA sequence: TGCGCCAGCAGCCAGGGTCGGGGTGGGGCGAACACTGAAGCTTTCTTT. This chain joins TRBV4-1 and TRBJ1-1, with D possibly TRBD1 on 5 matching bases. The V end lost 3 bases, the J end lost 1 base, and 15 bases lay between the germline ends. The CDR3 totals 16 residues. CDR1 MGHRA and CDR2 YSYEKL come from the germline V gene.

In this sample, this clonotype turned up many times. This chain uses TRBV10-2 with TRBJ1-6, with a possible D match to TRBD1 (5 bases). From germline, CDR1 is WSHSY and CDR2 SAAADI. The CDR3 runs 16 residues. Trimming cost V 10 bases and J 5 bases, with 21 bases left between them. CDR3 residues: CANAGAQGIDNSPLHF. In DNA, the CDR3 is TGCGCCAACGCAGGTGCTCAGGGCATAGATAATTCACCCCTCCACTTT.

Many counts were recorded for this clonotype. The chain carries TRBV28 and TRBJ2-7; D is unresolved. The V gene lost 6 bases and the J gene lost 4 bases, with 4 bases spanning the gap. This CDR3 is built from 10 residues. Looked up from germline, CDR1 is MDHEN and CDR2 is SYDVKM. The CDR3 sequence: CASSRYEQYF. CDR3 DNA sequence: TGTGCCAGCAGCCGGTACGAGCAGTACTTC. Together with reference TRBV28 and TRBJ2-7, the CDR3 gives the full variable domain: DVKVTQSSRYLVKRTGEKVFLECVQDMDHENMFWYRQDPGLGLRLIYFSYDVKMKEKGDIPEGYSVSREKKERFSLILESASTNQTSMYLCASSRYEQYFGPGTRLTVT.

This clonotype occurred many times. This chain joins TRBV4-1 and TRBJ1-4; no firm D call. From germline, CDR1 is MGHRA and CDR2 YSYEKL. This CDR3 comprises 12 residues. V lost 7 bases and J 4 bases, leaving 7 bases between the germline ends. The CDR3 reads CASMGDNEKLFF. The CDR3 nucleotides are TGCGCCAGCATGGGAGATAATGAAAAACTGTTTTTT.

The V and J genes are TRBV7-2 and TRBJ1-5; TRBD1 matches at 11 bases. The CDR3 runs to 17 residues. The V gene end was trimmed by 1 base and the J gene end by 2 bases; junction bases not matched to a gene: 4. In germline, CDR1 is SGHTA, CDR2 FQGNSA. The CDR3 DNA sequence: TGTGCCAGCAGCTTAGAAGGACAGGGGGCGGGCAATCAGCCCCAGCATTTT. Translation gives CASSLEGQGAGNQPQHF.

This clonotype was counted ten times or more. The chain uses TRBV5-5 and TRBJ2-1; 11 bases agree with TRBD2. Germline V gene lookup returns CDR1 SGHKS and CDR2 YYEKEE (reference sequence). The CDR3 extends over 18 amino acids. The trim removed 0 bases at V and 4 bases at J, leaving 9 bases unmatched. For the CDR3, the DNA is TGTGCCAGCAGCTTGGGTGCACTAGCGGGGGAGTCGTACAATGAGCAGTTCTTC. Its translation: CASSLGALAGESYNEQFF.

This clonotype has only a few counts. V is TRBV7-2 and J is TRBJ2-3; 14 nucleotides align to TRBD2. The germline V gene has CDR1 SGHTA and CDR2 FQGNSA. The CDR3 sequence is 16 residues long. J gave up 5 bases and V 4 bases, and 5 bases lay outside the gene matches. In DNA, the CDR3 is TGTGCCAGCAGCTCGTGGACTAGCGGGGGGCTAGATACGCAGTATTTT. Amino acid sequence: CASSSWTSGGLDTQYF.

This clonotype has just a few counts. This chain links TRBV5-6 with TRBJ2-3; D may be TRBD1 or TRBD2 (5 bases each). V dropped 0 bases and J dropped 13 bases, with 12 bases sitting between them. The CDR3 sequence is 12 residues long. Germline V gene data show CDR1 as SGHDT and CDR2 as YYEEEE. The CDR3 region has the DNA TGTGCCAGCAGCTTGGGTCGGGGCGGCAAGTATTTT. Amino acids: CASSLGRGGKYF. Filled out from reference TRBV5-6 and TRBJ2-3, the complete variable domain reads DAGVTQSPTHLIKTRGQQVTLRCSPKSGHDTVSWYQQALGQGPQFIFQYYEEEERQRGNFPDRFSGHQFPNYSSELNVNALLLGDSALYLCASSLGRGGKYFGPGTRLTVL.

This clonotype was picked up many times. The V call is TRBV7-9, the J call TRBJ1-1; a possible D gene is TRBD1 (5 bases). CDR3 length: 14 amino acids. Germline loops: CDR1 SEHNR, CDR2 FQNEAQ (reference sequence). Trimming took 5 bases from V and 6 from J, leaving 16 bases between them. CDR3 loop: CASSPRSGAAEAFF. The CDR3 DNA sequence: TGTGCCAGCAGCCCCCGAAGCGGGGCGGCTGAAGCTTTCTTT. Full variable domain (remainder filled in from reference TRBV7-9 and TRBJ1-1): DTGVSQNPRHKITKRGQNVTFRCDPISEHNRLYWYRQTLGQGPEFLTYFQNEAQLEKSRLLSDRFSAERPKGSFSTLEIQRTEQGDSAMYLCASSPRSGAAEAFFGQGTRLTVV.

As for this clonotype: Possible read error: a much larger clone is one base away. V is TRBV11-2 and J is TRBJ2-5; TRBD2 aligns across 9 bases. The germline gives CDR1 SGHAT, CDR2 FQNNGV. The CDR3 has 17 amino acids. Germline trimming cut 5 bases from V and 6 bases from J; bases unmatched to any gene: 16. CDR3 sequence reads: CASSRSTGSAGGKTQYF. DNA for the CDR3: TGTGCCAGCAGCCGCTCAACCGGTAGCGCGGGAGGGAAGACCCAGTACTTC.

This clonotype has at least ten counts. The V call is TRBV6-2 or TRBV6-3, the J call TRBJ1-5; perhaps TRBD1 as D (6 bases). The CDR3 extends over 18 amino acids. V lost 2 bases and J 2 bases, leaving 19 bases between the germline ends. Germline V lookup: CDR1 MNHEY, CDR2 SVGEGT. The CDR3 spells CASSYPGTGNVGNQPQHF. CDR3 nucleotide sequence: TGTGCCAGCAGTTACCCGGGAACAGGGAATGTCGGCAATCAGCCCCAGCATTTT.

This sequence joins TRBV28 and TRBJ2-7; D gene ambiguous. The ends were cut back, 1 base at V and 13 bases at J, with 14 bases in the middle. Germline V gene lookup returns CDR1 MDHEN and CDR2 SYDVKM. CDR3 length equals 12 residues. The DNA of the CDR3 is TGTGCCAGCAGTTTATCGGCTGGATTTTTATACTTC. Residues: CASSLSAGFLYF.

This chain joins TRBV30 and TRBJ1-4; D remains ambiguous. Trimming removed 2 bases at V and 0 bases at J, with 7 bases between. Germline CDR1 GTSNPN, CDR2 SVGIG (reference sequence). The CDR3 extends over 14 amino acids. CDR3 in amino acids: CAWSLSATNEKLFF. CDR3 DNA sequence: TGTGCCTGGAGTCTAAGCGCAACTAATGAAAAACTGTTTTTT.

As regards this clonotype: Possible read error: a much larger clone is one base away. The CDR3 here is CASSPISWSFYNEQFF. CDR3 DNA sequence: TGTGCTAGCAGCCCAATCAGCTGGAGCTTCTACAATGAGCAGTTCTTC. The V and J genes are TRBV7-7 and TRBJ2-1; no definite D call. CDR3 length: 16 residues. Per germline, CDR1 SSHAT and CDR2 FNYEAQ (reference sequence).

The chain combines TRBV20-1 with TRBJ1-5; D remains unclear. The CDR3 loop spans 11 amino acids. Germline V gene data show CDR1 as DFQATT and CDR2 as SNEGSKA (reference sequence). V lost 1 base, J lost 11 bases, and 9 bases lay in between. CDR3 coding DNA: TGCAGTGCTAGAGGCCCCCGGGCCCAGCATTTT. Translation: CSARGPRAQHF.

The chain uses TRBV12-2 and TRBJ1-1; the table's TRBD1 call for D was not verified on the DNA. TRBV12-2 is recorded as a pseudogene. The CDR3 runs to 13 residues. CDR3 sequence reads: CASRLRGRTEAFF. The CDR3 DNA follows: TGTGCAAGTCGCTTAAGGGGGAGGACTGAAGCTTTCTTT.

This clonotype was observed at least ten times. V usage is TRBV4-1 and J usage is TRBJ1-2; TRBD1 matches 8 bases. Losses at the gene ends were 4 bases for V and 2 bases for J; bases not matched to a gene: 6. Germline V gene data show CDR1 as MGHRA and CDR2 as YSYEKL. This CDR3 spans 15 amino acids. CDR3 sequence: CASSPATGANYGYTF. Here the CDR3 DNA reads TGCGCCAGCAGCCCCGCGACAGGGGCGAACTATGGCTACACCTTC.

This clonotype was detected many times. This chain connects TRBV11-2 to TRBJ1-5; D is undetermined. CDR1 is SGHAT and CDR2 is FQNNGV in the germline V gene. The V and J ends lost 5 bases and 0 bases respectively, with 14 bases between them. The CDR3 consists of 16 residues. The chain's CDR3 is CASSRTPGHSNQPQHF. In nucleotides, the CDR3 is TGTGCCAGCAGCCGGACCCCGGGCCATAGCAATCAGCCCCAGCATTTT.

This clonotype was seen many times. The gene calls are TRBV5-4 and TRBJ1-2; D might be TRBD1 (6 bases). Trimming took off 4 bases at V and 4 bases at J, with 14 bases between the two ends. CDR3 length: 14 amino acids. Per germline, CDR1 SGHNT and CDR2 YYREEE (reference sequence). CDR3 sequence (DNA): TGTGCCAGCAGCCCGGCCAGAGGGGGCTATGGCTACACCTTC. It specifies CASSPARGGYGYTF.

V and J are TRBV6-2 or TRBV6-3 and TRBJ2-7; TRBD1 agrees at 8 bases. V dropped 2 bases and J dropped 5; count of bases not matched to a gene: 11. Per the germline V gene, CDR1 is MNHEY and CDR2 is SVGEGT. This CDR3 spans 16 amino acids. The CDR3, as DNA: TGTGCCAGCAGTTACCTCCCCCGGGACAGGCCGCACGAGCAGTACTTC. This translates into CASSYLPRDRPHEQYF.

This clonotype occurred a few times. The J gene is TRBJ1-1, the V gene TRBV12-5; maybe TRBD1 (5 bases). The germline gives CDR1 LGHNT, CDR2 FRNRAP. The CDR3 extends over 12 amino acids. V shed 4 bases and J shed 7 bases, with 10 bases lying between them. Written as DNA, the CDR3 is TGTGCTAGTGGTTCGGGGCGTCTTGAAGCTTTCTTT. This encodes CASGSGRLEAFF.

The sample holds many counts of this clonotype. The genes are TRBV6-6 and TRBJ1-2, with D perhaps TRBD1 (5 bases). CDR1 is MNHNY, CDR2 SVGAGI, per germline (reference sequence). CDR3 size: 15 residues. V was cut by 9 bases and J by 4 bases, with 21 bases left in between. CDR3 amino acids: CASRGGAKKSYGYTF. The DNA of the CDR3 is TGTGCCAGTAGGGGCGGGGCGAAAAAGAGCTATGGCTACACCTTC.

This clonotype appeared many times. The chain links TRBV20-1 to TRBJ1-5, with D tentatively TRBD1 (6 bases). V was pared by 5 bases and J by 2 bases, with 10 bases between. This CDR3 has 13 residues. Germline V gives CDR1 DFQATT, CDR2 SNEGSKA (reference sequence). In nucleotides, the CDR3 is TGCAGTGCTGAATGGACAGGCAATCAGCCCCAGCATTTT. It codes for CSAEWTGNQPQHF.

This clonotype was counted at least ten times. The V call is TRBV5-1, the J call TRBJ2-3; 7 nucleotides align to TRBD1. This CDR3 region has 16 residues. Germline CDR1 reads SGHRS; CDR2 reads YFSETQ. The ends lost 7 bases at V and 2 bases at J; junction bases unmatched: 13. Written as DNA, the CDR3 is TGCGCCAGCGCGACGGCCGGACAGGCCTTCACAGATACGCAGTATTTT. Protein product: CASATAGQAFTDTQYF.